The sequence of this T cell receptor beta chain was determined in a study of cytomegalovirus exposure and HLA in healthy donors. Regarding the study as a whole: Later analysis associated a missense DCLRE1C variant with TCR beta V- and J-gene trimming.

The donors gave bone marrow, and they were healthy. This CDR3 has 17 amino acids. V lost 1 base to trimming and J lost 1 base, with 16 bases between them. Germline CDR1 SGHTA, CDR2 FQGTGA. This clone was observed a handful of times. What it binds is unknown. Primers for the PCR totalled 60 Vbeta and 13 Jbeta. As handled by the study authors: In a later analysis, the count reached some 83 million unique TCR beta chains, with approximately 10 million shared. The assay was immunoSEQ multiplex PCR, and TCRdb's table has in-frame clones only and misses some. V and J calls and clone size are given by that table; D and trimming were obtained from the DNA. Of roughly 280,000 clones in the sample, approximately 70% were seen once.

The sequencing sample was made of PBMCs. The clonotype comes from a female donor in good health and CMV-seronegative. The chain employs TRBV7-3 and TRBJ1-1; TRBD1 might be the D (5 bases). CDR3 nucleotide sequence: TGTGCCAGCAGCTTAATTAGTAGTAGTAGGGGGAACACTGAAGCTTTCTTT. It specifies CASSLISSSRGNTEAFF.